This T cell receptor (beta chain) was recovered during a study of T cell responses to AZD1222 COVID-19 vaccine. V dropped 2 bases and J dropped 3 bases, with 19 bases sitting between them. CDR1 and CDR2 from the germline V gene are MNHEY and SVGEGT. CDR3 length: 17 amino acids. Study results and caveats: Spike-specific TCR depth and breadth grew after two AZD1222 doses.

Of note for this clone: The target antigen is unknown.

The protocol was immunoSEQ multiplex PCR, while the TCRdb copy is restricted to in-frame clones and leaves out a portion. The table has 130,000 or so clones, 85% to 90% seen once; the top ten hold around 22%. Specimen: peripheral blood, collected on day 0 of AZD1222 vaccination. The TCR originated in an adult in good health. The gene calls are TRBV6-2 or TRBV6-3 and TRBJ1-1, with D hard to call. CDR3 region: CASSYGPQGGGDTEAFF. CDR3 DNA: TGTGCCAGCAGTTACGGGCCCCAAGGAGGTGGGGACACTGAAGCTTTCTTT.